These T cell receptor beta chains were read from a single sample in a study of blood T cell repertoires in COVID-19. Produced via immunoSEQ multiplex PCR; TCRdb's table is partial and in-frame only. The sample includes about 80,000 clones, over 75% of them seen just once. The sequenced sample consisted of peripheral blood. These receptors were taken from a human donor in a cohort sampled during active COVID-19. Both conserved end residues are part of each CDR3. D genes are given only for firm matches. Part of the rows lack a size; the others show once, few, many or a class for expanded clones.

>TRBD2|TRBJ2-7|TRBV30|-
CAWSPQSVSGASEQYF
TGTGCCTGGAGTCCCCAATCGGTTAGCGGGGCCTCGGAGCAGTACTTC
>TRBD1|TRBJ1-2|TRBV19|-
CASATGGAWGYTF
TGTGCCAGTGCCACAGGGGGCGCTTGGGGCTACACCTTC
>TRBD2|TRBJ2-1|TRBV9|-
CASAGGSSYNEQFF
TGTGCCAGCGCGGGGGGGAGCTCCTACAATGAGCAGTTCTTC
>-|TRBJ1-3|TRBV7-8|few
CASSLSVGNTIYF
TGTGCCAGCAGCTTATCAGTCGGAAACACCATATATTTT
>-|TRBJ1-2|TRBV19|-
CASNHPGRGYGYTF
TGTGCCAGTAACCATCCAGGCCGGGGCTATGGCTACACCTTC
>-|TRBJ2-3|TRBV28|-
CASSFPTVYTQYF
TGTGCCAGCAGTTTCCCCACAGTTTATACGCAGTATTTT
>TRBD2|TRBJ2-2|TRBV28|-
CASSPTGLAGRITGELFF
TGTGCCAGCAGCCCGACGGGACTAGCGGGAAGGATCACCGGGGAGCTGTTTTTT
>TRBD1|TRBJ2-3|TRBV7-3|once
CASSQGALPTDTQYF
TGTGCCAGCAGCCAGGGGGCTCTCCCCACAGATACGCAGTATTTT
>-|TRBJ1-5|TRBV23-1|-
CASSLNRDLFNQPQHF
TGCGCCAGCAGTCTTAACAGGGATCTTTTCAATCAGCCCCAGCATTTT
>TRBD1|TRBJ2-7|TRBV5-1|-
CASSLIPTGTGAYEQYF
TGCGCCAGCAGCTTGATCCCGACCGGGACAGGGGCCTACGAGCAGTACTTC
>TRBD1|TRBJ1-2|TRBV7-8|-
CASSLGQGGYTF
TGTGCCAGCAGCCTTGGACAGGGTGGCTACACCTTC
>TRBD2|TRBJ2-5|TRBV5-4|-
CASSLGGGEPETQYF
TGTGCCAGCAGCTTAGGCGGGGGGGAGCCAGAGACCCAGTACTTC
>-|TRBJ2-1|TRBV10-3|-
CAISELLGPYNEQFF
TGTGCCATCAGTGAGTTACTAGGACCCTACAATGAGCAGTTCTTC
>TRBD2|TRBJ2-2|TRBV5-1|medium-sized
CASSLRTSAGELFF
TGCGCCAGCAGCTTGAGGACTAGCGCCGGGGAGCTGTTTTTT
>TRBD2|TRBJ2-1|TRBV5-4|-
CASSWAGGGEQFF
TGTGCCAGCAGCTGGGCGGGAGGGGGTGAGCAGTTCTTC
>-|TRBJ2-7|TRBV10-3|-
CAISPSSYEQYF
TGTGCCATCAGTCCGAGCTCCTACGAGCAGTACTTC
>-|TRBJ2-1|TRBV5-1|-
CASSITRGGRSSYNEQFF
TGCGCCAGCAGCATCACCCGAGGGGGACGGAGCTCCTACAATGAGCAGTTCTTC
>-|TRBJ1-5|TRBV6-5|-
CASSRGTRDNQPQHF
TGTGCCAGCAGTCGGGGGACGCGCGACAATCAGCCCCAGCATTTT
>TRBD2|TRBJ2-1|TRBV5-1|-
CASSLFSSGINEQFF
TGCGCCAGCAGCTTGTTTTCCAGCGGGATAAATGAGCAGTTCTTC
>TRBD2|TRBJ2-7|TRBV6-6|-
CASRLAGGGFESYEQYF
TGTGCCAGCCGTCTAGCGGGAGGGGGTTTCGAGTCCTACGAGCAGTACTTC
>-|TRBJ1-4|TRBV5-1|-
CASSGGRASGNEKLFF
TGCGCCAGCAGCGGGGGGAGGGCCTCCGGGAATGAAAAACTGTTTTTT
>-|TRBJ1-3|TRBV6-4|-
CASSGLHLSGNTIYF
TGTGCCAGCAGTGGGCTGCACCTCTCTGGAAACACCATATATTTT
>TRBD2|TRBJ2-2|TRBV3-1/TRBV3-2|-
CASSQGSSGGTNTGELFF
TGTGCCAGCAGCCAAGGTTCCAGCGGGGGAACGAACACCGGGGAGCTGTTTTTT
>TRBD2|TRBJ2-7|TRBV11-3|-
CASRLGLAGTYEQYF
TGTGCCAGCAGGCTAGGGCTAGCGGGAACTTACGAGCAGTACTTC
>TRBD1|TRBJ2-2|TRBV7-8|-
CASSSGTGAYTGELFF
TGTGCCAGCAGTTCCGGGACAGGGGCCTACACCGGGGAGCTGTTTTTT
>-|TRBJ1-6|TRBV9|few
CASSVEGMGRNSPLHF
TGTGCCAGCAGCGTAGAGGGTATGGGGCGAAATTCACCCCTCCACTTT
>TRBD1|TRBJ2-7|TRBV6-5|-
CASQRQGGHEQYF
TGTGCCAGCCAAAGACAGGGGGGGCACGAGCAGTACTTC
>TRBD1|TRBJ2-3|TRBV5-4|-
CASSLGQGRVTDTQYF
TGTGCCAGCAGCTTGGGACAGGGCCGGGTCACAGATACGCAGTATTTT
>-|TRBJ1-6|TRBV6-5|-
CASSYIRENSPLHF
TGTGCCAGCAGTTACATTAGGGAGAATTCACCCCTCCACTTT
>TRBD2|TRBJ2-1|TRBV2|-
CASSVTSGTNEQFF
TGTGCCAGCAGTGTAACTAGCGGGACTAATGAGCAGTTCTTC
>TRBD1|TRBJ1-1|TRBV25-1|once
CASRRQGNTEAFF
TGTGCCAGCAGAAGACAGGGTAACACTGAAGCTTTCTTT
>TRBD1|TRBJ2-3|TRBV19|-
CASRARGGGTDTQYF
TGTGCCAGTAGGGCTAGAGGGGGCGGCACAGATACGCAGTATTTT
>TRBD2|TRBJ2-1|TRBV7-3|-
CASSVLAGVGNEQFF
TGTGCCAGCAGCGTGCTAGCGGGAGTAGGAAATGAGCAGTTCTTC
>-|TRBJ1-1|TRBV6-1|-
CASSDPGVPTEAFF
TGTGCCAGCAGTGATCCGGGGGTACCCACTGAAGCTTTCTTT
>TRBD2|TRBJ2-1|TRBV24-1|-
CATSDYLSGSGSSYNEQFF
TGTGCCACCAGTGATTATCTTAGCGGGAGTGGAAGCTCCTACAATGAGCAGTTCTTC
>-|TRBJ1-5|TRBV29-1|-
CSVDSGEMGQPQHF
TGCAGCGTTGATTCGGGGGAGATGGGTCAGCCCCAGCATTTT
>-|TRBJ2-1|TRBV29-1|-
CSVGRADEQFF
TGCAGCGTTGGGAGGGCAGATGAGCAGTTCTTC
>-|TRBJ1-5|TRBV19|-
CASRYNNQPQHF
TGTGCCAGTAGGTACAACAATCAGCCCCAGCATTTT
>-|TRBJ2-3|TRBV27|-
CASTNRKGSTDTQYF
TGTGCCAGCACCAACCGTAAGGGGTCCACAGATACGCAGTATTTT
>TRBD2|TRBJ2-2|TRBV7-3|-
CASSPALAGTGELFF
TGTGCCAGCAGCCCAGCCTTAGCGGGGACCGGGGAGCTGTTTTTT
>-|TRBJ2-6|TRBV7-3|-
CASSLSGISGANVLTF
TGTGCCAGCAGCTTATCCGGGATCTCTGGGGCCAACGTCCTGACTTTC
>-|TRBJ2-1|TRBV24-1|-
CATTRGAYNEQFF
TGTGCCACCACTCGGGGAGCCTACAATGAGCAGTTCTTC
>TRBD1|TRBJ1-3|TRBV10-2|-
CASSEGTGGNTIYF
TGCGCCAGCAGTGAGGGGACAGGGGGAAACACCATATATTTT
>-|TRBJ2-7|TRBV5-5|-
CASSSSPGYEQYF
TGTGCCAGCAGCTCTTCCCCAGGCTACGAGCAGTACTTC
>-|TRBJ1-5|TRBV24-1|-
CATSDLIKGESNQPQHF
TGTGCCACCAGTGATTTAATTAAGGGGGAAAGCAATCAGCCCCAGCATTTT
>TRBD1|TRBJ2-2|TRBV7-9|-
CASSGTGSGGELFF
TGTGCCAGCTCCGGGACAGGGAGTGGCGGGGAGCTGTTTTTT
>TRBD2|TRBJ2-1|TRBV5-1|-
CASSARGTSGYNEQFF
TGCGCCAGCAGCGCGCGGGGGACTAGCGGCTACAATGAGCAGTTCTTC
>TRBD2|TRBJ2-4|TRBV3-1/TRBV3-2|-
CASSQETSGGTIQYF
TGTGCCAGCAGCCAAGAAACTAGCGGGGGTACCATTCAGTACTTC
>TRBD2|TRBJ2-3|TRBV19|few
CASNPGPGGDTQYF
TGTGCCAGTAACCCGGGTCCCGGGGGGGATACGCAGTATTTT
>-|TRBJ2-3|TRBV19|-
CASSPRWDTQYF
TGTGCCAGTAGTCCCCGGTGGGATACGCAGTATTTT
>TRBD1|TRBJ2-5|TRBV5-4|once
CASSAGTGGEETQYF
TGTGCCAGCAGCGCAGGGACAGGGGGAGAGGAGACCCAGTACTTC
>-|TRBJ2-5|TRBV7-2|-
CASSLMLLSGETQYF
TGTGCCAGCAGCTTAATGTTGCTCTCGGGGGAGACCCAGTACTTC
>-|TRBJ2-7|TRBV28|-
CASSLTSAYEQYF
TGTGCCAGCAGTTTAACAAGTGCCTACGAGCAGTACTTC
>TRBD2|TRBJ2-7|TRBV18|few
CASSPPGGRRERHEQYF
TGTGCCAGCTCACCACCGGGCGGGCGGCGGGAGCGGCACGAGCAGTACTTC
>-|TRBJ1-4|TRBV3-1/TRBV3-2|-
CASSQASNEKLFF
TGTGCCAGCAGCCAAGCGTCTAATGAAAAACTGTTTTTT
>-|TRBJ2-6|TRBV3-1/TRBV3-2|-
CASSQEDLRVDGANVLTF
TGTGCCAGCAGCCAAGAGGATTTGAGGGTAGATGGGGCCAACGTCCTGACTTTC
>TRBD1|TRBJ2-3|TRBV24-1|-
CAIGQGSTDTQYF
TGTGCCATCGGACAGGGTAGCACAGATACGCAGTATTTT
>TRBD2|TRBJ2-5|TRBV5-5|-
CASSPRLAEPPETQYF
TGTGCCAGCAGCCCTAGACTAGCGGAGCCTCCAGAGACCCAGTACTTC
>TRBD2|TRBJ2-7|TRBV28|-
CASRGLAYEQYF
TGTGCCAGCAGGGGACTAGCCTACGAGCAGTACTTC
>TRBD2|TRBJ2-7|TRBV5-4|-
CASSQGTSDSYEQYF
TGTGCCAGCAGCCAGGGGACTAGCGACTCCTACGAGCAGTACTTC